A single T cell receptor (beta chain) is shown here with its context. Its antigen is unidentified. This entry comes from a study of vaccination and CD4 T cells after COVID-19. Study-level information: Each of a few convalescent patients provided samples at day 14 and again at days 161 to 241 post-vaccination.

The Oncomine TCR Beta short-read assay was applied to DNA of cultured CD4+ T cells. The genomic DNA was obtained from cultured CD4+ T cells by extraction with the QIAamp micro DNA kit. Via MiXCR, TCRdb re-called the PCR reads, giving one row per CDR3 protein. Counted here are around 20,000 distinct CDR3 sequences, around 40% occurring once; the ten biggest clones make up roughly 17%. As to time point: late sampling 161 to 241 days after vaccination in a few convalescent patients. Treatment: approximately nine-day PBMC culture with coronavirus spike peptide pools or control peptides (ViraFEST assay). ViraFEST relied on peptide pools to expand antigen-specific T cells; the TCRs were sequenced afterward. The receptor comes from a human donor who had recovered from COVID-19. This sample comprised CD4+ T cells from blood, cultured in vitro, obtained about 7 months after SARS-CoV-2 vaccination.

CDR3 DNA sequence: TGTGCCAGCAGTCGGGACGGTGGCACAGATACGCAGTATTTT. This translates into CASSRDGGTDTQYF. The chain has TRBV6-1 and TRBJ2-3; D might be TRBD1 or TRBD2, each matching 5 bases. V lost 5 bases and J 1 base, leaving 10 bases between the germline ends. This CDR3 comprises 14 residues. Germline V gene lookup returns CDR1 MNHNS and CDR2 SASEGT.